The sequence of this T cell receptor beta chain was determined in a study of shared clonotypes between healthy human individuals. Study details: CD4 naive and memory got three plates each, CD8 naive two, CD8 memory one.

Study-wide points: With a few donors compared, roughly 5% of naive CD4 clonotypes were shared. Rarefaction showed sorted-subset sequencing was incomplete despite large depth.

Germline V lookup: CDR1 LNHNV, CDR2 YYDKDF (reference sequence). V was clipped by 0 bases and J by 4 bases, with 4 bases between them. The CDR3 consists of 13 residues. On this clone: Its antigen is not identified.

Sequencing used immunoSEQ multiplex PCR; TCRdb keeps in-frame clones, though not all of them. The sample lists approximately 2.1 million clones; 85% to 95% were seen once. This TCR derives from a man between 18 and 29 years old in good health. Some clones in this sample may be carry-over from other donors' samples. The gene calls are TRBV15 and TRBJ2-1, with D hard to call. Specimen: naive CD4+ T cells from PBMCs. Subset indicated: CD45RA+ positively selected. CDR3 sequence (DNA): TGTGCCACCAGCAGAGAAGTTTACAATGAGCAGTTCTTC. Translation gives CATSREVYNEQFF. Supplemented by reference TRBV15 and TRBJ2-1, the full variable domain reads DAMVIQNPRYQVTQFGKPVTLSCSQTLNHNVMYWYQQKSSQAPKLLFHYYDKDFNNEADTPDNFQSRRPNTSFCFLDIRSPGLGDTAMYLCATSREVYNEQFFGPGTRLTVL.